Below are 19 T cell receptor beta chains sequenced from a single sample in a study of vaccination and CD4 T cells after COVID-19. The assay that was used to sequence DNA from cultured CD4+ T cells was the Oncomine TCR Beta short-read assay. From cultured CD4+ T cells, genomic DNA was extracted. TCRdb reprocessed the PCR reads via MiXCR and lists one record per CDR3 protein. Counted here are approximately 9,500 distinct CDR3 sequences, about 30% occurring once; the ten biggest clones make up 13%. Treatment: approximately 11-day PBMC culture with coronavirus spike peptide pools or control peptides (ViraFEST assay). Before the COVID-19 pandemic (2011-2018), CD4+ T cells were obtained from the unexposed donor. What these receptors recognize is not known. The specimen sequenced was CD4+ T cells from blood, cultured in vitro. All receptors come from a human donor in good health.

This clonotype occurred a few times. The rearrangement joins TRBV6-5 to TRBJ1-2; 8 bases are a match to TRBD1. Germline V gene lookup returns CDR1 MNHEY and CDR2 SVGAGI. Trimming cost V 1 base and J 4 bases; bases outside gene matches: 8. The CDR3 extends over 16 amino acids. The CDR3 DNA is TGTGCCAGCAGTTACTACGGACAGGGCACTGCCTATGGCTACACCTTC. Translation gives CASSYYGQGTAYGYTF.

This clonotype has a handful of counts. The chain uses TRBV20-1 and TRBJ2-2, with D tentatively TRBD2 (6 bases). Between the trimmed V and J ends, which lost 1 base and 4 bases, there was a span of 16 bases. Germline CDR1 is DFQATT and CDR2 is SNEGSKA (reference sequence). This CDR3 comprises 16 residues. CDR3 DNA sequence: TGCAGTGCTAGAGGCAAGCGCCTGGGGGGCACCGGGGAGCTGTTTTTT. Encoded protein: CSARGKRLGGTGELFF.

The sample holds a few counts of this clonotype. The chain joins TRBV20-1 to TRBJ2-2, with 8 nucleotides matching TRBD1. The CDR3 length is 15 residues. Trimming took 2 bases from V and 8 from J; bases not matched to a gene: 10. Per the germline V gene, CDR1 is DFQATT and CDR2 is SNEGSKA (reference sequence). The CDR3 bases are TGCAGTGCTAGACCCGGACAGGGTGTAGCGGGGGAGCTGTTTTTT. Translated: CSARPGQGVAGELFF.

J is TRBJ2-5 and V is TRBV27; D call uncertain. The CDR3 is made up of 14 amino acids. V lost 2 bases and J lost 0, with 7 bases in between. Germline lookup yields CDR1 MNHEY and CDR2 SMNVEV (reference sequence). The CDR3 loop reads CASSLIGDQETQYF. CDR3 bases: TGTGCCAGCAGTTTAATAGGAGACCAAGAGACCCAGTACTTC.

This clonotype was detected only a few times. The gene calls are TRBV20-1 and TRBJ2-1; 9 bases map to TRBD1. This CDR3 contains 15 residues. Germline V CDR1 and CDR2: DFQATT, SNEGSKA (reference sequence). V lost 6 bases, J lost 3 bases, and 9 bases stayed unmatched. CDR3 bases: TGCAGTGCCCAGCCAAGGGGACAGGGCTACAATGAGCAGTTCTTC. Its translation is CSAQPRGQGYNEQFF.

This clonotype turned up a few times. The chain is built from TRBV20-1 and TRBJ1-2; possibly TRBD1 for D (6 bases). Trimming pared 0 bases from V and 7 bases from J, leaving 12 bases between. The CDR3 runs 13 residues. The germline V gene has CDR1 DFQATT and CDR2 SNEGSKA (reference sequence). For the CDR3, the DNA is TGCAGTGCTAGAGAACTTGGGACACCTGGCTACACCTTC. This gives the protein CSARELGTPGYTF.

The rearrangement links TRBV28 to TRBJ2-7; the D call may be TRBD1 or TRBD2 (5 bases each). The CDR3 loop spans 15 amino acids. Trimming took 5 bases from V and 1 from J, leaving 15 bases between them. CDR1 MDHEN and CDR2 SYDVKM come from the germline V gene. DNA of the CDR3: TGTGCCAGCAGTCCACTGGGGGACCCATCCTACGAGCAGTACTTC. Amino acid sequence: CASSPLGDPSYEQYF.

This clonotype was picked up a small number of times. This rearrangement joins TRBV7-2 to TRBJ2-7, with unresolved D. V was trimmed by 1 base and J by 4 bases, leaving 14 bases between them. Per the germline V gene, CDR1 is SGHTA and CDR2 is FQGNSA. This CDR3 is 15 amino acids long. The CDR3 DNA follows: TGTGCCAGCAGCTTAGGTCGGGTCGGACCTTACGAGCAGTACTTC. Encoded protein: CASSLGRVGPYEQYF.

The chain links TRBV7-2 to TRBJ2-7, with 11 bases fitting TRBD1. V lost 5 bases and J lost 7; bases outside the gene matches: 7. Germline V gene lookup returns CDR1 SGHTA and CDR2 FQGNSA. This CDR3 is 14 amino acids long. The CDR3 DNA sequence: TGTGCCAGCAGCCGGGACAGGGGGGCGCGGGAGCAGTACTTC. Protein: CASSRDRGAREQYF.

The chain has TRBV20-1 and TRBJ1-2, with 9 bases aligning to TRBD1. This CDR3 has 15 amino acids. V lost 0 bases, J lost 7 bases, and 9 bases stayed unmatched. From germline, CDR1 is DFQATT and CDR2 SNEGSKA (reference sequence). CDR3 loop: CSARDIWDRAGGYTF. The CDR3 nucleotides are TGCAGTGCTAGAGATATTTGGGACAGGGCCGGTGGCTACACCTTC.

The chain combines TRBV18 with TRBJ2-3; 11 nucleotides agree with TRBD1. The CDR3 sequence is 15 residues long. V lost 6 bases and J lost 4; bases outside the gene matches: 6. The germline V gene has CDR1 KGHSH and CDR2 LQKENI. CDR3 DNA sequence: TGTGCCAGCTCCTACGGACAGGGGGCCGCAGATACGCAGTATTTT. This gives the protein CASSYGQGAADTQYF.

In this sample, this clonotype turned up a few times. The rearrangement links TRBV19 to TRBJ2-1; D call uncertain. This CDR3 contains 15 residues. Germline lookup yields CDR1 LNHDA and CDR2 SQIVND (reference sequence). V was pared by 4 bases and J by 4 bases, with 14 bases between. CDR3 sequence: CASSTVTNPYNEQFF. CDR3 in DNA: TGTGCCAGTAGTACGGTTACTAATCCTTACAATGAGCAGTTCTTC.

This chain uses TRBV6-1 with TRBJ2-7; 10 positions match TRBD2. Germline values: CDR1 MNHNS, CDR2 SASEGT. This CDR3 contains 15 residues. The junction had 12 bases not matched to a gene; V was cut back by 6 bases and J by 7 bases. The CDR3: CASRPKREGLREQYF. The CDR3 DNA sequence: TGTGCCAGCAGACCAAAGCGGGAGGGCCTTCGGGAGCAGTACTTC.

The V call is TRBV11-3, the J call TRBJ2-5, with D possibly matching TRBD1 (5 bases). The CDR3 is 15 amino acids. V lost 4 bases to trimming and J lost 2 bases, with 14 bases between them. CDR1 SGHNT and CDR2 YENEEA come from the germline V gene. The DNA of the CDR3 is TGTGCCAGCAGCTCTTCAGGGCTTGAGCAAGAGACCCAGTACTTC. Residues: CASSSSGLEQETQYF. Looking up the rest from reference TRBV11-3 and TRBJ2-5 gives the full variable domain: EAGVVQSPRYKIIEKKQPVAFWCNPISGHNTLYWYLQNLGQGPELLIRYENEEAVDDSQLPKDRFSAERLKGVDSTLKIQPAELGDSAVYLCASSSSGLEQETQYFGPGTRLLVL.

This clonotype ranks as medium-sized. DNA of the CDR3: TGTGCCACCAGCACAGCAGGGAAACGAGCCGGCGAGCAGTACTTC. This encodes CATSTAGKRAGEQYF. The chain links TRBV15 to TRBJ2-7, with D perhaps matching TRBD1 (5 bases). This CDR3 has 15 residues. The germline CDR1 and CDR2 sequences are LNHNV and YYDKDF (reference sequence). V dropped 4 bases and J dropped 6 bases, with 19 bases sitting between them.

By its share, this clonotype is large. The chain carries TRBV25-1 and TRBJ2-7; D is unclear. Germline loops: CDR1 MGHDK, CDR2 SYGVNS. The V end lost 9 bases, the J end lost 2 bases, and 17 bases lay between the germline ends. The CDR3 contains 14 residues. The CDR3 region has the DNA TGTGCCAGTGCCGAGAACTCAGGACCCTACGAGCAGTACTTC. This gives the protein CASAENSGPYEQYF.

The J gene is TRBJ1-4, the V gene TRBV6-5, with TRBD1 identical over 7 bases. Germline V CDR1 and CDR2: MNHEY, SVGAGI. The trim removed 6 bases at V and 8 bases at J, leaving 9 bases unmatched. The CDR3 totals 14 residues. The CDR3 region is CASSYRGEGEKLFF. In nucleotides, the CDR3 is TGTGCCAGCAGCTACAGGGGAGAGGGGGAAAAACTGTTTTTT.

The chain has TRBV18 and TRBJ2-7; no clear D gene. The CDR3 contains 15 residues. Looked up from germline, CDR1 is KGHSH and CDR2 is LQKENI. V lost 3 bases and J lost 0, with 12 bases in between. CDR3 in amino acids: CASSPLPDLSYEQYF. Written as DNA, the CDR3 is TGTGCCAGCTCACCCCTTCCTGACCTCTCCTACGAGCAGTACTTC.

The chain employs TRBV20-1 and TRBJ2-1; weak D call: TRBD1 (6 bases). CDR1 and CDR2 (germline): DFQATT, SNEGSKA (reference sequence). With 5 bases removed from V and 5 bases from J, the gap between germline ends came to 16 bases. The CDR3 runs to 14 residues. CDR3 coding DNA: TGCAGTGCTGTGGGACACCGGAGCAACAATGAGCAGTTCTTC. Translating gives CSAVGHRSNNEQFF.